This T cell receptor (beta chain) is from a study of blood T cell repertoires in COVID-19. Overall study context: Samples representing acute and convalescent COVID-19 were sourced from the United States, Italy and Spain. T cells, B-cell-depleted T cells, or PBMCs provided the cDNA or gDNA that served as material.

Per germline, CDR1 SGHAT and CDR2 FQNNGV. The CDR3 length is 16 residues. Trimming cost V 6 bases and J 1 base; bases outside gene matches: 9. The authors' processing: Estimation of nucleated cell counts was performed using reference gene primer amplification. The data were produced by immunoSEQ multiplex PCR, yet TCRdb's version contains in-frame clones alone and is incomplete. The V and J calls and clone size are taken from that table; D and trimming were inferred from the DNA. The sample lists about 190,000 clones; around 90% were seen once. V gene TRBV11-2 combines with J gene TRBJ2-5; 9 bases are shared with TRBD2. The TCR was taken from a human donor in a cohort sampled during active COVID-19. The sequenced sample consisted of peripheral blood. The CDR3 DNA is TGTGCCAGCAGTCCTCTGCGGGGGGGCCTCCAAGAGACCCAGTACTTC. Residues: CASSPLRGGLQETQYF. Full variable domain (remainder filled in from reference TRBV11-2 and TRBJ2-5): EAGVAQSPRYKIIEKRQSVAFWCNPISGHATLYWYQQILGQGPKLLIQFQNNGVVDDSQLPKDRFSAERLKGVDSTLKIQPAKLEDSAVYLCASSPLRGGLQETQYFGPGTRLLVL.